Sequencing of this T cell receptor (beta chain) was carried out in a study of OX40 agonist ivuxolimab in advanced cancers. Study in general: Three patients, one with hepatocellular carcinoma and two with cutaneous melanoma, responded partially.

V was shortened by 6 bases and J by 6 bases, with 14 bases between the two germline ends. Germline loops: CDR1 MNHNS, CDR2 SASEGT. The CDR3 loop spans 13 amino acids. Findings and caveats of the study: Mean expanded clone counts were higher in CD8+ than CD4+ T cells.

Produced via immunoSEQ multiplex PCR; TCRdb's table is partial and in-frame only. Of 70,000 to 95,000 clones in the sample, about 89% were seen once. There are a few counts of this clone. Its antigen is unknown. This chain links TRBV6-1 with TRBJ1-2; D is perhaps TRBD1 (5 bases). The material was CD4+ or CD8+ T cells sorted from blood, obtained in a trial of the OX40 agonist ivuxolimab. This clonotype originated in an adult with an advanced solid tumor such as melanoma, head and neck, liver or kidney cancer. This CDR3 is CASRQGQEHGYTF. The CDR3 coding sequence is TGTGCCAGCAGGCAAGGACAAGAACATGGCTACACCTTC.